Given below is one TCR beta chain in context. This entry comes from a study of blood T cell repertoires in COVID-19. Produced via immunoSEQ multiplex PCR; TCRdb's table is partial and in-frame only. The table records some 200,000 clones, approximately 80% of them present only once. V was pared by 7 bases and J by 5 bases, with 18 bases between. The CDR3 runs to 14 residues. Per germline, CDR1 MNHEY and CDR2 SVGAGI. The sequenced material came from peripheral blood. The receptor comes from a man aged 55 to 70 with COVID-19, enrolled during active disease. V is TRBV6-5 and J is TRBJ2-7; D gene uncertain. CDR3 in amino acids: CASKYAAKGDEQYF. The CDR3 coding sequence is TGTGCCAGCAAATACGCGGCCAAAGGCGACGAGCAGTACTTC.